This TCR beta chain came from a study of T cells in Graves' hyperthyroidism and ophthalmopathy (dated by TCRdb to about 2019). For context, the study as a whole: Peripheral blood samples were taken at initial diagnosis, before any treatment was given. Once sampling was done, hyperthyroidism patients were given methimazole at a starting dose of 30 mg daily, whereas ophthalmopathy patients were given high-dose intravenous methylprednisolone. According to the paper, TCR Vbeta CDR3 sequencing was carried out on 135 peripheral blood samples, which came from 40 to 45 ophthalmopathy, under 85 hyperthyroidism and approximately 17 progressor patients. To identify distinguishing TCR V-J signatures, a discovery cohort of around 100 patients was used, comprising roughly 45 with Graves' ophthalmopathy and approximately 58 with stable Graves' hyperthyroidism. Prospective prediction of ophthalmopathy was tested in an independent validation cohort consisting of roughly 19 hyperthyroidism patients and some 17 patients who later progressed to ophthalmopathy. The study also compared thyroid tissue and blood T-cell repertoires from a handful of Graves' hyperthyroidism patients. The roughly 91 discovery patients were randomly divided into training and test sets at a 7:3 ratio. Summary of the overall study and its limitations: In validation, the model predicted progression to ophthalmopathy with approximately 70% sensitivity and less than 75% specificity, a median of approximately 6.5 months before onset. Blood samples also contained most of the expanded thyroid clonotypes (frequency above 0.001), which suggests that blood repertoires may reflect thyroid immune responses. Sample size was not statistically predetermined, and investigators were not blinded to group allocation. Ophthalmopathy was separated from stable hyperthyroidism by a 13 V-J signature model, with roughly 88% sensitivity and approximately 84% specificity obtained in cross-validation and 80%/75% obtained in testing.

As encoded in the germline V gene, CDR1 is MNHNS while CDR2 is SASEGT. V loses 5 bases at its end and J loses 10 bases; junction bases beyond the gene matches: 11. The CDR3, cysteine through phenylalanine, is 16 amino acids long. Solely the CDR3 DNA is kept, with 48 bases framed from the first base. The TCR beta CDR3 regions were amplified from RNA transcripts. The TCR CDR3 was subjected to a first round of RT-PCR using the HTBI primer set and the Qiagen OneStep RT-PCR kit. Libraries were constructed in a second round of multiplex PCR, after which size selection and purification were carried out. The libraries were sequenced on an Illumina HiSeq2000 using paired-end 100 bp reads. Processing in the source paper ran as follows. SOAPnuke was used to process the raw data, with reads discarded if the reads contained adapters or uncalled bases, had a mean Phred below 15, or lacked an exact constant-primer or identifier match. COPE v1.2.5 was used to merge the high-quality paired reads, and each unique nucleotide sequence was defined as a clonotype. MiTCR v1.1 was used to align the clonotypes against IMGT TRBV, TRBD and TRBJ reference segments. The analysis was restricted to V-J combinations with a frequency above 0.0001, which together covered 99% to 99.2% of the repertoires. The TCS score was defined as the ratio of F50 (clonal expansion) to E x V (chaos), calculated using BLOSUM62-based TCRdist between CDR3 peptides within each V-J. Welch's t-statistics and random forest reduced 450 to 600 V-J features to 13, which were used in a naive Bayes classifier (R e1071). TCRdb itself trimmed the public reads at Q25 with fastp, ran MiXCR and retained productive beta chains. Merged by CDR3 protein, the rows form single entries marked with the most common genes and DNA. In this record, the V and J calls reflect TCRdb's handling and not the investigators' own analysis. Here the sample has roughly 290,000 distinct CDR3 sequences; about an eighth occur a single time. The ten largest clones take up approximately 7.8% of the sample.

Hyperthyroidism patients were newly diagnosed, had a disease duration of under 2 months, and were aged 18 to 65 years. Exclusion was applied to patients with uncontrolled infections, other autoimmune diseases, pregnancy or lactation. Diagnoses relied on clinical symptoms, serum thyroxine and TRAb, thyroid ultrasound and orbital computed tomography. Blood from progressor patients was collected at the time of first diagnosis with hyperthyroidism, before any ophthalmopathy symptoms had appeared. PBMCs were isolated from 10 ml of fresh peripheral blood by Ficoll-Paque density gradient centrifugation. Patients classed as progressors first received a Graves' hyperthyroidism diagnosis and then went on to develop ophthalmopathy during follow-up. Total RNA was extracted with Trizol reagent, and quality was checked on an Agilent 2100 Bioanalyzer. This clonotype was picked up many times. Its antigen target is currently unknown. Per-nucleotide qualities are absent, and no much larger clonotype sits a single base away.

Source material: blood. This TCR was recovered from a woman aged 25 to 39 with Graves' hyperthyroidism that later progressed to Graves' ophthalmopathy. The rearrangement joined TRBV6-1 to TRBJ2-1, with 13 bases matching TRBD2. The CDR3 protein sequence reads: CASSYAGLAGRKEQFF. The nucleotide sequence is TGTGCCAGCAGTTATGCGGGACTAGCGGGGCGTAAGGAGCAGTTCTTC.